A selection of T cell receptor beta chains follows, all from one sample in a study of OX40 agonist ivuxolimab in advanced cancers. Clones were read by immunoSEQ multiplex PCR, and TCRdb kept only the in-frame ones, dropping some. This repertoire shows 77,000 or so clones, 94% found once; its top ten account for around 21%. The material was CD4+ or CD8+ T cells sorted from blood, obtained in a trial of the OX40 agonist ivuxolimab. The receptors shown here come from an adult with an advanced solid tumor such as melanoma, head and neck, liver or kidney cancer. CDR3s include the opening cysteine and the closing phenylalanine or tryptophan. D genes are given only for firm matches. Only part of the rows carry a size: once, few, many, or a class if the clone is expanded.

J,D,V,size,CDR3,DNA
TRBJ2-7,TRBD1,TRBV5-1,-,CASSLEGAGYEQYF,TGCGCCAGCAGCTTGGAGGGGGCGGGCTACGAGCAGTACTTC
TRBJ1-2,-,TRBV4-3,-,CASSQDRGGPYGYTF,TGCGCCAGCAGCCAAGATCGGGGTGGCCCCTATGGCTACACCTTC
TRBJ2-3,-,TRBV4-3,-,CASSQDVTDTQYF,TGCGCCAGCAGCCAAGATGTCACAGATACGCAGTATTTT
TRBJ2-7,TRBD1,TRBV9,-,CASSLGQDGGEQYF,TGTGCCAGCAGCCTGGGACAGGATGGAGGGGAGCAGTACTTC
TRBJ2-7,-,TRBV5-6,-,CASSPREVRRSYEQYF,TGTGCCAGCAGCCCCAGGGAGGTCCGACGCTCCTACGAGCAGTACTTC
TRBJ2-7,TRBD2,TRBV11-3,-,CASSLGLSSGFYEQYF,TGTGCCAGCAGCTTAGGTTTGTCTAGCGGGTTCTACGAGCAGTACTTC
TRBJ1-3,-,TRBV9,-,CASSVDESSGNTIYF,TGTGCCAGCAGCGTAGATGAGAGCTCTGGAAACACCATATATTTT
TRBJ1-1,TRBD1,TRBV6-5,-,CASSYYRQGGPEAFF,TGTGCCAGCAGTTACTATAGACAGGGGGGACCTGAAGCTTTCTTT
TRBJ2-7,-,TRBV9,-,CASSVGWTSYEQYF,TGTGCCAGCAGCGTAGGATGGACGTCCTACGAGCAGTACTTC
TRBJ2-1,TRBD2,TRBV7-2,-,CASSISGTSGGEQFF,TGTGCCAGCAGCATCTCCGGGACTAGCGGGGGTGAGCAGTTCTTC
TRBJ2-1,-,TRBV27,-,CASSFGQNNEQFF,TGTGCCAGCAGTTTCGGGCAGAACAATGAGCAGTTCTTC
TRBJ2-6,-,TRBV6-5,once,CASTGANVLTF,TGTGCCAGCACCGGGGCCAACGTCCTGACTTTC
TRBJ2-2,-,TRBV27,-,CASSLSNSGTTGTGELFF,TGTGCCAGCAGTTTATCAAATAGCGGAACAACGGGCACCGGGGAGCTGTTTTTT
TRBJ1-1,-,TRBV7-9,-,CASIHGEGNTEAFF,TGTGCCAGCATCCACGGGGAGGGGAACACTGAAGCTTTCTTT
TRBJ2-1,-,TRBV6-5,-,CASSYSAGPHNEQFF,TGTGCCAGCAGTTACTCGGCGGGTCCACACAATGAGCAGTTCTTC
TRBJ2-1,-,TRBV4-3,-,CASSQDSRGLYNEQFF,TGCGCCAGCAGCCAAGACTCCCGGGGGCTTTACAATGAGCAGTTCTTC
TRBJ1-1,-,TRBV4-1,-,CASSYREAAEAFF,TGCGCCAGCAGCTACAGGGAGGCTGCTGAAGCTTTCTTT
TRBJ2-1,TRBD2,TRBV27,-,CASSFLLAGQAYNEQFF,TGCGCCAGCAGTTTTCTCTTAGCGGGGCAGGCCTACAATGAGCAGTTCTTC
TRBJ2-7,-,TRBV6-5,-,CAIREASLSYEQYF,TGTGCCATACGAGAAGCGTCCCTCTCCTACGAGCAGTACTTC
TRBJ1-1,-,TRBV6-1,-,CASPQGSAEAFF,TGTGCCAGCCCCCAGGGGAGTGCTGAAGCTTTCTTT
TRBJ2-7,-,TRBV10-2,-,CASTLALDFYEQYF,TGCGCCAGCACCTTAGCGCTCGATTTCTACGAGCAGTACTTC
TRBJ1-5,-,TRBV7-9,-,CASSLSDSYNQPQHF,TGTGCCAGCAGCTTAAGCGACAGTTACAATCAGCCCCAGCATTTT
TRBJ2-7,-,TRBV6-5,-,CASSPEGWVEQYF,TGTGCCAGCAGCCCTGAGGGCTGGGTCGAGCAGTACTTC
TRBJ2-7,TRBD1,TRBV4-1,-,CASSRIRDSDYEQYF,TGCGCCAGCAGCCGAATCCGGGACAGCGACTACGAGCAGTACTTC
TRBJ2-7,TRBD1,TRBV28,-,CASRMTGEAYEQYF,TGTGCCAGCAGGATGACAGGGGAGGCCTACGAGCAGTACTTC
TRBJ1-1,-,TRBV4-3,-,CASSQDATGSAEAFF,TGCGCCAGCAGCCAAGATGCCACAGGGTCCGCTGAAGCTTTCTTT
TRBJ2-1,-,TRBV5-1,-,CASSSPYNEQFF,TGCGCCAGCAGCTCCCCCTACAATGAGCAGTTCTTC
TRBJ2-1,TRBD2,TRBV11-2,-,CASSLAGGPYNEQFF,TGTGCCAGCAGCTTAGCGGGAGGGCCGTACAATGAGCAGTTCTTC
TRBJ2-5,-,TRBV23-1,-,CASKPGAGSGVKTQYF,TGCGCCAGCAAACCCGGGGCGGGGTCCGGGGTAAAGACCCAGTACTTC
TRBJ2-1,-,TRBV4-1,-,CASSQEEVGAATTKYNEQFF,TGCGCCAGCAGCCAAGAAGAGGTTGGGGCGGCGACTACGAAGTACAATGAGCAGTTCTTC
TRBJ2-3,TRBD2,TRBV4-1,-,CASSQGLAGGWGTDTQYF,TGCGCCAGCAGCCAAGGGCTAGCGGGGGGGTGGGGCACAGATACGCAGTATTTT